These T cell receptor beta chains were read from a single sample in a study of T-cell reconstitution after alpha-beta-depleted transplantation in children. TCRdb passed the PCR reads through MiXCR, listing each CDR3 protein once. The repertoire consists of about 580,000 distinct CDR3 sequences, with about 23% occurring once and the leading ten covering around an eighth. The sequences come from PBMCs, mostly from graft donor cells, collected 360 days after TCRalphabeta/CD19-depleted stem cell transplant. The receptors shown here come from a boy under two years old who had a stem cell transplant for acute myeloid leukemia, so the T cells may come from the graft donor. The conserved cysteine and the conserved F or W are not part of the CDR3 here. D genes are given only for firm matches.

J	D	V	CDR3
TRBJ2-5	.	TRBV7-3	ASSLTGYNYNLGQETQY
TRBJ2-7	TRBD1	TRBV7-9	ASSLMGQGGHEQY
TRBJ2-2	.	TRBV7-2	ASSLAGAGNTGELF
TRBJ1-6	.	TRBV9	ASSVSGRDNSPLH
TRBJ2-7	.	TRBV20-1	SASPRTPQVGYEQY
TRBJ2-1	.	TRBV28	ASSRQRLYNEQF
TRBJ2-5	TRBD2	TRBV7-6	ASSLKEGRIAGGQETQY
TRBJ2-7	TRBD2	TRBV30	ACRPGLEQY
TRBJ2-1	.	TRBV10-3	ATSLEDEQF
TRBJ2-5	TRBD2	TRBV10-2	ASRAGGSETQY
TRBJ2-5	.	TRBV20-1	SARGAPETQY
TRBJ2-3	TRBD2	TRBV2	ASSALTSGNTDTQY
TRBJ2-1	TRBD1	TRBV20-1	SARVWDRIDEQF
TRBJ1-2	.	TRBV29-1	SVGRSSYGYT
TRBJ2-4	.	TRBV15	ATSTTGYAKNIQY
TRBJ2-6	TRBD1	TRBV11-2	ASSPRTGGITGANVLT
TRBJ1-5	TRBD1	TRBV10-2	ASSESRQGAKH
TRBJ2-5	TRBD1	TRBV20-1	SADHRGYGETQY
TRBJ1-5	.	TRBV12-3/TRBV12-4	ASSLDSRPQH
TRBJ2-1	TRBD2	TRBV12-3/TRBV12-4	ASSANGGASNEQF
TRBJ2-1	TRBD1	TRBV28	ASSLWPGQGNEQF
TRBJ2-3	.	TRBV11-3	ASSKRGELDTQY
TRBJ2-1	.	TRBV15	ATRKPGPTPTYNEQF
TRBJ2-7	.	TRBV14	ASSPGPWAYEQY
TRBJ1-4	.	TRBV6-2/TRBV6-3	ASSYSVGTNEKLF
TRBJ2-7	.	TRBV20-1	SAGASSYEQY
TRBJ1-2	.	TRBV24-1	ATEKTEGDGYT
TRBJ2-7	.	TRBV7-2	ASSLRESHNYEQY
TRBJ2-1	TRBD1	TRBV6-2/TRBV6-3	ASSYPPGQDSYNEQF
TRBJ1-1	.	TRBV3-1	ASSQDLVGMNTEAF
TRBJ1-2	.	TRBV11-2	ASSRAGTPYGYT
TRBJ2-7	.	TRBV18	ASSPGRSQEQY
TRBJ2-7	TRBD1	TRBV20-1	SARAGTGRYEQY
TRBJ1-4	TRBD1	TRBV6-5	ASRRRQGADEKLF
TRBJ2-1	TRBD1	TRBV2	TSSYPPFGTGGSYNEQF
TRBJ2-5	TRBD1	TRBV5-5	ASSLGQGDWYLTETQY
TRBJ2-1	TRBD1	TRBV6-1	ASRPGQHWDEQF
TRBJ2-3	TRBD1	TRBV7-2	ASSRQGLTPDTQY
TRBJ2-2	.	TRBV10-3	AISDGSGELF
TRBJ1-6	TRBD1	TRBV12-3/TRBV12-4	ASSRGQRMNSPLH
TRBJ1-6	TRBD1	TRBV6-5	ASSYGQGALGSPLH
TRBJ1-2	TRBD1	TRBV7-9	ASSLALLDRGLYGYT
TRBJ1-2	.	TRBV20-1	SASQGAGGYT
TRBJ2-3	.	TRBV12-3/TRBV12-4	ASSFSGPHTDTQY
TRBJ2-2	.	TRBV12-3/TRBV12-4	ASTLGTNPTGELF
TRBJ1-2	.	TRBV20-1	SASDRSYGYT
TRBJ2-7	TRBD2	TRBV20-1	SARVPDRGLAGKYEQY
TRBJ2-1	.	TRBV5-6	ASSYLGQTYNEQF
TRBJ2-5	.	TRBV20-1	SARDLLQDLETQY
TRBJ2-7	TRBD1	TRBV7-9	ASSLVRGQERYEQY
TRBJ2-7	TRBD1	TRBV12-5	ASGLVKDRETYEQY
TRBJ1-5	TRBD1	TRBV6-2/TRBV6-3	ASSYPLTGNQPQH